This T cell receptor beta chain emerged from a study of cytomegalovirus exposure and HLA in healthy donors (dated by TCRdb to about 2017). At the level of the whole study: According to a later analysis, the approximately 130 validation repertoires were produced on the same platform as the 666 repertoires of the first cohort. The aim of the study was to test whether cataloging public T cell receptors could identify signatures of past pathogen exposure. Along with the approximately 700-subject first cohort, a separate validation cohort of more than 90 different subjects was used. To predict cytomegalovirus infection status, the study brought together high-throughput TCR immunosequencing, statistical association of individual TCRs with disease status, and machine learning.

The method was the immunoSEQ multiplex PCR assay. Per the source publication's procedure: A statistical classification framework was developed to diagnose cytomegalovirus status using the catalog of TCR beta chain sequences. Here the immuneACCESS table is served through TCRdb, limited to in-frame sequences with V and J called. Missing clones are a known gap in these copies; in checked studies unresolved V genes cover under half, and the rest lacks a known reason. The D gene and trimming were derived from the DNA, and the V and J assignments and clone size from that table. This sample gives about 260,000 clones in total; about 92% of them show up just once. The ten largest account for under 4% of the sample. V lost 4 bases and J lost 4 bases; the stretch between them is 11 bases long. CDR1 and CDR2 are read off the germline V gene as MGHRA and YSYEKL. Including the terminal cysteine and phenylalanine, the CDR3 comprises 13 residues. Solely the CDR3 DNA is kept, with 39 bases framed from the first base.

Study-wide conclusions, independent of this receptor: The study gave a list of 150 to 200 TCR beta chains associated with cytomegalovirus. Most TCR sequences were observed very rarely across donors, whereas some public TCRs were present in many individuals. A few of the identified cytomegalovirus-associated TCR beta chains were confirmed in vitro to be specific for cytomegalovirus antigens. In both the original and validation cohorts, the classifier was reported to diagnose cytomegalovirus status with high specificity and sensitivity. The validation cohort had no HLA typing available for a later analysis, so co-occurrence within that cohort was assessed over all 120 or so repertoires. The authors suggested that the approach could potentially be generalized to other disease states and immunological phenotypes. Of the cluster scores, roughly 95% were above 0 in a later analysis, which found that TCRs clustered in the first cohort also tended to co-occur in the approximately 110 validation repertoires.

The donors were included in the validation cohort of 90 to 150 subjects, a group kept apart from the approximately 650-subject first cohort. As concerns this clone: What antigen it recognizes has not been identified. Base qualities are not provided; no much larger clone lies one nucleotide away.

The chain is encoded by TRBV4-1 joined to TRBJ2-7; the D gene remains uncertain. The sequenced material came from PBMCs. The sequence was obtained from a woman in her thirties in good health and CMV-seronegative. The CDR3 protein is CASSPGLQYEQYF. In nucleotide form, the sequence is TGCGCCAGCAGCCCCGGGCTTCAGTACGAGCAGTACTTC.